The clone carrying this T cell receptor beta chain was picked up a small number of times. The entry originates in a study of cytomegalovirus exposure and HLA in healthy donors. Study details: From donors who were HLA-typed, an early data release held 80 million to 85 million unique TCRs.

Amplification used 60 Vbeta primers and 13 Jbeta primers. Using immunoSEQ multiplex PCR, the repertoire was profiled, and TCRdb retains in-frame clones only, with some absent. This sample yields about 160,000 clones, of which around 86% are seen a single time; less than 1% belongs to the top ten. The CDR3 is 14 residues long. Between the trimmed V and J ends, which lost 0 bases and 1 base, there was a span of 9 bases. The germline gives CDR1 SQVTM, CDR2 ANQGSEA. V usage is TRBV29-1 and J usage is TRBJ2-5; the D gene is possibly TRBD2 (5 bases). The source is a girl aged 2-10 years in good health and CMV-seropositive. Sequencing used PBMCs. The CDR3 DNA reads as TGCAGCGTTGAAGATAGGGCGGGCCAAGAGACCCAGTACTTC. The encoded protein is CSVEDRAGQETQYF.